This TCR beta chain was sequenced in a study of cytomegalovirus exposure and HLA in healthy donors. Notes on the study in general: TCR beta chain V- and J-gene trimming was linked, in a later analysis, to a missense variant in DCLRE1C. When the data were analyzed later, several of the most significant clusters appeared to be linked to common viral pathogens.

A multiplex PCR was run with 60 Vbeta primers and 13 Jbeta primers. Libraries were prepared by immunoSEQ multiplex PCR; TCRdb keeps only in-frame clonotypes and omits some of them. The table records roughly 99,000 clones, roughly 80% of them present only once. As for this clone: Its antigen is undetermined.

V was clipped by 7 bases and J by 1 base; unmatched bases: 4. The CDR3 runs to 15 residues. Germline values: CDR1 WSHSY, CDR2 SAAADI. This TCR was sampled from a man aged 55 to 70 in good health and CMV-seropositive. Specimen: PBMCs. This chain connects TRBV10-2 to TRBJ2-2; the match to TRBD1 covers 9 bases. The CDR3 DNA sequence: TGCGCCAGCAATCCGGGACAGGGGAACACCGGGGAGCTGTTTTTT. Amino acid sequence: CASNPGQGNTGELFF.